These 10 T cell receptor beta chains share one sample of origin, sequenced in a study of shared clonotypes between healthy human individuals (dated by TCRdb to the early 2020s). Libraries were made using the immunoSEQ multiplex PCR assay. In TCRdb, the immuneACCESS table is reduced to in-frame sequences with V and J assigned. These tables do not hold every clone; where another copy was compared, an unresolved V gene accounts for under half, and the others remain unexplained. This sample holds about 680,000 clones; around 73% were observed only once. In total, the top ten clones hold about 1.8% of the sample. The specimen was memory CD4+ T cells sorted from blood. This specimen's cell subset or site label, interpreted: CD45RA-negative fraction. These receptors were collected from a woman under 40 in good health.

The CDR3 loop reads CASSLGVSTNYGYTF. CDR3 nucleotide sequence: TGTGCCAGCAGCTTGGGGGTATCGACTAACTATGGCTACACCTTC. The V call is TRBV5-8, the J call TRBJ1-2; D gene ambiguous. V lost 0 bases, J lost 0 bases, and 9 bases lay in between. The CDR3 contains 15 residues. From germline, CDR1 is SGHTS and CDR2 YDEGEE.

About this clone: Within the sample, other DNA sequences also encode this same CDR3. Here the CDR3 reads CASSLVTSGYNEQFF. CDR3 in DNA: TGCGCCAGCAGCTTGGTAACTAGCGGATACAATGAGCAGTTCTTC. The gene calls are TRBV5-1 and TRBJ2-1, with 8 positions matching TRBD2. V shed 0 bases and J 4 bases; nucleotides not matched to a gene: 3. The CDR3 contains 15 residues. From germline, CDR1 is SGHRS and CDR2 YFSETQ.

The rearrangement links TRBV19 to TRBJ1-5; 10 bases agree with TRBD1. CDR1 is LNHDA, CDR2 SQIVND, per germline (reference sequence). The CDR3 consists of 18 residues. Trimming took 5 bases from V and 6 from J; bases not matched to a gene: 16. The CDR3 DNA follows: TGTGCCAGTAGTTTAGCGACAGGGGGCGTGGGAGTGGTTCAGCCCCAGCATTTT. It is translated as CASSLATGGVGVVQPQHF.

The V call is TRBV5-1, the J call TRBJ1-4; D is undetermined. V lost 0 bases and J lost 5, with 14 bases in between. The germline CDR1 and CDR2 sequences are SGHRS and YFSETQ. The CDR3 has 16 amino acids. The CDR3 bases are TGCGCCAGCAGCTTGGACAGCATACAGTCCAATGAAAAACTGTTTTTT. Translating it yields CASSLDSIQSNEKLFF. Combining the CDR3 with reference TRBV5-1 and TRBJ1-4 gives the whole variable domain KAGVTQTPRYLIKTRGQQVTLSCSPISGHRSVSWYQQTPGQGLQFLFEYFSETQRNKGNFPGRFSGRQFSNSRSEMNVSTLELGDSALYLCASSLDSIQSNEKLFFGSGTQLSVL.

The CDR3 DNA sequence: TGTGCCAGCAGTTACGCTAGCGGGAGTTACGAGCAGTACTTC. Protein sequence: CASSYASGSYEQYF. This rearrangement joins TRBV6-5 to TRBJ2-7; 10 bases are shared with TRBD2. After removal of 2 bases from V and 4 bases from J, the junction contained 2 bases not matched to a gene. This CDR3 comprises 14 residues. The germline gives CDR1 MNHEY, CDR2 SVGAGI.

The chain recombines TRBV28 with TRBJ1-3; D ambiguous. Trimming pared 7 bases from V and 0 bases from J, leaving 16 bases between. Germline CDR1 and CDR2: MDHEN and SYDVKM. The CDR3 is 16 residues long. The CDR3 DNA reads TGTGCCAGCACACCAATGGGCAGGCTCTCTGGAAACACCATATATTTT. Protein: CASTPMGRLSGNTIYF.

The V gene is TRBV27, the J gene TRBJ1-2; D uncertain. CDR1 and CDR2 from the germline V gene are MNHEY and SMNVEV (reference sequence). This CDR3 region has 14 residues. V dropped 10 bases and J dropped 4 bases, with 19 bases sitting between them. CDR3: CATHSSQAGYGYTF. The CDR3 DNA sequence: TGTGCCACCCACTCGAGCCAAGCGGGCTATGGCTACACCTTC.

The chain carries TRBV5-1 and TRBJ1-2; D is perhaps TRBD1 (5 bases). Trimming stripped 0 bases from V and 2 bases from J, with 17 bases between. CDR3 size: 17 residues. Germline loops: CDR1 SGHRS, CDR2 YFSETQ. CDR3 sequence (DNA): TGCGCCAGCAGCTTGGAAGGGGCCGGGGGTTCAAACTATGGCTACACCTTC. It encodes CASSLEGAGGSNYGYTF.

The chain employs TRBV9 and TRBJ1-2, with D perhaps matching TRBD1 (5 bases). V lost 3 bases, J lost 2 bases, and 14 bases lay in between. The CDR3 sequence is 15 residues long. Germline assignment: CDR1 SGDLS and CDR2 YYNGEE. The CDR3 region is CASSGLPRQNYGYTF. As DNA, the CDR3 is TGTGCCAGCAGCGGCCTACCCCGACAGAACTATGGCTACACCTTC.

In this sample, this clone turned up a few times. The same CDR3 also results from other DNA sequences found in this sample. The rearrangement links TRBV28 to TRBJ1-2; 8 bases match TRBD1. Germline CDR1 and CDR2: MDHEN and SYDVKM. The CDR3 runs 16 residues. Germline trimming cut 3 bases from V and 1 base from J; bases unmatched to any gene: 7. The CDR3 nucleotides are TGTGCCAGCAGTTTCCCCGGACAGGGAGGTAACTATGGCTACACCTTC. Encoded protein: CASSFPGQGGNYGYTF.